This T cell receptor beta chain comes out of a study of blood T cell repertoires in COVID-19. Overall study: Collection of acute and convalescent COVID-19 samples took place in the United States, Italy and Spain. Sources were T cells, B-cell-depleted T cells, or PBMCs; the material itself was cDNA or gDNA.

As originally analysed: Reference gene primers were amplified, and this amplification served to estimate nucleated cell counts. Here immunoSEQ multiplex PCR was the method, and the copy in TCRdb shows in-frame clones only, minus some. V, J and clone size derive from that table, while D and trimming were established from the DNA sequence. The data show roughly 250,000 clones, more than 70% seen once. The V and J ends lost 3 bases and 5 bases, in that order; junction bases with no gene match: 9. CDR1 is SQVTM and CDR2 is ANQGSEA in the germline V gene. This CDR3 has 14 residues. The sequence came from a woman aged 40 to 55 who had recovered from COVID-19. The source material was peripheral blood. The chain links TRBV29-1 to TRBJ1-2; TRBD1 aligns across 7 bases. Here the CDR3 reads CSVEVDRRDYGYTF. CDR3 coding DNA: TGCAGCGTTGAGGTGGACAGGCGCGATTATGGCTACACCTTC.